What follows describes a single TCR beta chain. Its antigen target is currently unknown. Base qualities are not recorded, but no much larger clone differs from it by a single base. In total, 630 or so healthy bone marrow donors made up the cohort. At the time of sampling, all cohort members were nominally healthy, though unrecorded immune exposures were likely present. The donor was CMV seronegative and belonged to the group of 350 or so seronegative cohort members. A peripheral blood sample was collected from each donor, and TCR beta sequencing was performed on peripheral blood mononuclear cells. The Qiagen DNeasy Blood Extraction Kit was used to extract genomic DNA from the blood cell samples. The data stem from a study of cytomegalovirus exposure and HLA in healthy donors (dated by TCRdb to 2016 to 2017). For the wider study: In an earlier analysis of 550 to 750 of the donors, about 270 Gb of sequence data and 120 million or so unique TCR beta sequences from about 190 million T cells were reported. Approximately 310 gigabases of sequencing data and approximately 84 million unique TCR sequences were included in an early release covering roughly 600 HLA-typed donors. Among the approximately 430 genotyped donors, about 83% belonged to the genetic ancestry cluster associated with self-reported Caucasian donors. The study was designed to test whether signatures of past pathogen exposure could be identified by cataloging public T cell receptors. Using immunosequencing, the study profiled T cell repertoires from fewer than 850 subjects and related those repertoires to cytomegalovirus serostatus. Besides the first cohort of around 670 subjects, a separate validation cohort made up of roughly 120 different subjects was used. To predict cytomegalovirus infection status, the study combined high-throughput TCR immunosequencing, statistical association of individual TCRs with disease status, and machine learning. A later analysis re-examined previously published TCR beta repertoires from 500 to 700 donors and added high-resolution HLA genotyping to investigate patterns of TCR occurrence. Rather than drawing on any new phenotypic data, the later analysis identified candidate immune exposures from TCR beta sequences and the way those sequences occurred across donors. In an earlier analysis of around 540 of the donors, high-throughput TCR beta sequencing was used to judge whether each TCR beta V gene segment behaved as functional or pseudogenic. Donor age, sex, ethnicity and CMV serostatus were compiled alongside the repertoire data. A later genetic analysis took genome-wide SNP genotypes for about three fifths of the roughly 670 donors and used that subset as a discovery cohort. Every discovery cohort repertoire had been produced on one sequencing platform. HLA typing covered class I and class II loci at four-digit resolution. Typing coverage differed by locus: A, B, C, DRB1 and DQB1 were typed in about 620-630 donors, DQA1 in about 510, DPA1 in around 610, and DPB1 in around 490. Several DR-DQ haplotypes were treated as single units for association and clustering because of strong linkage in the cohort. On average, 235,054 unique TCR beta nucleotide sequences were sequenced per donor among roughly 430 genotyped donors of the cohort, with roughly a sixth of those sequences being non-productive.

The CDR3 starts with the cysteine, ends with the phenylalanine, and has 15 residues. The DNA shown is the 45-base CDR3, in frame from base 1. Looking up the germline V gene yields CDR1 MDHEN and CDR2 SYDVKM. The trim is 7 bases for V and 2 bases for J, with a gap of 16 bases between the germline ends. Library preparation employed the immunoSEQ multiplex PCR assay. A mixture of 60 forward primers for TCR Vbeta segments and 13 reverse primers for TCR Jbeta segments was used in the multiplex PCR. Amplification of the CDR3 region of rearranged TCR beta genes was performed with a multiplex PCR assay on genomic DNA. The amplified TCR beta libraries were sequenced on the Illumina HiSeq System as 87-base-pair reads. The authors processed their data as follows. A later analysis tallied roughly 80 million unique TCR beta chains across the roughly 610 repertoires, and approximately 12 million of those chains were shared by two or more donors. A nearest-neighbor algorithm error-corrected the raw reads and collapsed the reads into unique sequences, merging closely related sequences to remove PCR and sequencing errors. Alignment of CDR3 sequences to IMGT reference sequences was used to assign V, D and J gene segments. For a sequence to be retained, a match of at least six nucleotides was required to both a V gene segment and a J gene segment. Rearrangements were called productive when the CDR3 lacked stop codons and stayed in frame with V and J; all others were non-productive. Following IMGT convention, CDR3 was defined as the stretch from the second conserved V-encoded cysteine to the conserved J-encoded phenylalanine. Sequences without an unambiguous match to a single V gene segment were excluded from the earlier analysis of 450 to 650 of the donors. In an earlier analysis of around 600 of the donors, V segments were called functional above 56.7% productive rearrangements and were called segregating when the between-donor standard deviation exceeded 5%. A statistical classification framework was built for diagnosing cytomegalovirus status from the catalog of TCR beta chain sequences. In a later analysis, V and J genes were assigned by comparing TCR nucleotide sequences against IMGT/GENE-DB human TR gene sequences. Using the TCRdist pipeline, a later analysis assigned CDR3 sequences along with most-parsimonious VDJ recombination scenarios. In a later analysis, every TCR beta chain was defined by the combination of its CDR3 amino acid sequence and its V-gene family, and reads without a unique V-gene family were dropped. To address suspected cross-contamination and a sequencing artifact, a later analysis removed around 600 highly shared, low-generation-probability nucleotide sequences. In a later analysis, a clonal expansion index was calculated for each public chain from normalized within-repertoire ranks of inferred template counts. Generation probabilities in a later analysis came from a VDJ recombination model fitted to out-of-frame rearrangements, and those results were checked against IGoR. Hypergeometric tests were used in a later analysis to score TCR-TCR, TCR-HLA and TCR-CMV co-occurrence, with a repertoire-size bias correction applied to the TCR pairs. A later analysis estimated false discovery rates by permuting HLA or CMV assignments 20 times. In a later analysis, co-occurring TCRs were grouped using DBSCAN, with TCRdist sequence similarity added in when clustering inside HLA-allele-positive subsets. For co-occurrence clustering, repertoires with fewer than 30,000 or more than 120,000 public chains were excluded, along with 5 or 6 repertoires with anomalous nucleotide sharing. The immuneACCESS repertoire file appears here via TCRdb, limited to in-frame rearrangements. These files lack a portion of the clones; in checked studies, under half of the deficit traces to unresolved V genes, and the cause of the others is not known. V and J calls and clone size follow that table, whereas D and trimming were derived from the DNA. Recorded for this sample are 150,000 to 200,000 clones; approximately 85% of them occurred a single time. The ten largest account for about 2.2% of the sample.

Findings and caveats that apply to the study as a whole: A group of highly shared sequence variants was considered likely to be a technical artifact of the sequencing pipeline. Cytomegalovirus status was reported to be diagnosed by the classifier with high specificity and sensitivity in both the original and validation cohorts. Most TCR sequences were seen in very few donors, while some public TCRs were found in many individuals. In an earlier analysis of some 550 of the donors, most TCR beta V segments were observed in productive rearrangements about 90% or about 30% of the time, broadly matching IMGT annotations. HLA typing was unavailable for some donors at each locus, so association tests used only the typed subset. Because the 87-base-pair reads could not distinguish some IMGT-functional V segments, including TRBV6-2 and TRBV6-3, those segments were excluded. Assigning TCR associations to individual alleles was difficult when HLA alleles, especially DR and DQ, strongly co-occurred. In the study, approximately 160 TCR beta chains were listed as associated with cytomegalovirus. Specific HLA alleles were associated with about 17,000 TCR beta sequences at a false discovery rate of 0.05 in a later analysis. Presence/absence analyses assumed roughly uniform sequencing depth across donors, an assumption that may not hold. A later analysis reported that several top co-occurrence clusters appeared linked to parvovirus B19, influenza, CMV and Epstein-Barr virus. Three of the identified cytomegalovirus-associated TCR beta chains were confirmed in vitro to be specific for cytomegalovirus antigens. In a later analysis, the rate of TCR association differed among HLA loci, with DRB1 alleles having the most associated TCRs and HLA-C alleles having the fewest. In a later genetic analysis, fewer N-insertions in productive TCRs were reported among donors in an Asian-associated ancestry cluster than the approximately 670-donor mean. A later genetic analysis associated a missense DCLRE1C variant with V-gene and J-gene trimming of TCR beta chains, and an independent cohort replicated the association. A further reported finding was that TCR beta sequences accurately predicted the HLA-A and HLA-B alleles for most subjects in the first cohort. A later analysis found that most CMV-associated TCR beta chains appeared HLA-restricted, with HLA associations seemingly driven largely by CMV exposure. A later analysis found that HLA-associated TCR beta chains were more clonally expanded and had lower generation probabilities than equally common non-associated chains. It was suggested by the authors that the approach could potentially be generalized to other disease states and immunological phenotypes. CMV serostatus was the only immune exposure information available for the cohort. Linkage disequilibrium might explain the correlated functional status among segregating V segments, but an unknown experimental factor could not be ruled out. This cohort had only TCR beta chains sequenced, and the lack of alpha or paired-chain data limited which features could be detected. Because counts were too low, seventeen rarely observed V segments, including chromosome 9 orphons, were excluded from the earlier analysis of 587 of the donors.

The receptor chain draws on TRBV28 and TRBJ2-3; D gene: possibly TRBD1, on 5 matching bases. The sequencing input was PBMCs. This TCR came from a woman aged 45-65 years in good health and CMV-seronegative. Here is the DNA: TGTGCCAGCACCGCTAGTTTGGACAACACAGATACGCAGTATTTT. Its coded protein is CASTASLDNTDTQYF.